Listed here are 2 T cell receptor beta chains from one sample, sequenced in a study of blood T cells in healthy people across ages. A second PCR, run for about 6 to 12 cycles, used a sample-barcoded 5' primer plus a J-beta primer mix. TCRdb recomputed calls from the 5' RACE reads with MiXCR, one row per CDR3 protein. This sample has 1.5 million to 2 million distinct CDR3 sequences; just under 50% occur once, and the top ten carry more than 2%. Sequenced input: blood. These receptors were taken from a woman between 35 and 50 years old in good health.

The chain links TRBV6-1 to TRBJ2-7, with 10 positions matching TRBD2. The junction had 2 bases not matched to a gene; V was cut back by 1 base and J by 2 bases. The CDR3 sequence is 15 residues long. Germline loops: CDR1 MNHNS, CDR2 SASEGT. The chain's CDR3 is CASSEGTSGTYEQYF. CDR3 coding DNA: TGTGCCAGCAGTGAAGGAACTAGCGGGACCTACGAGCAGTACTTC.

A few counts support this clonotype. The chain employs TRBV7-2 and TRBJ2-7, with a weak D call TRBD1 (5 bases). The V gene's germline CDR1 is SGHTA and CDR2 FQGNSA. V was trimmed by 5 bases and J by 3 bases, leaving 14 bases between them. CDR3 length: 14 amino acids. Here the CDR3 reads CASSPQGSRYEQYF. As DNA, the CDR3 is TGTGCCAGCAGCCCGCAGGGTTCGCGCTACGAGCAGTACTTC.